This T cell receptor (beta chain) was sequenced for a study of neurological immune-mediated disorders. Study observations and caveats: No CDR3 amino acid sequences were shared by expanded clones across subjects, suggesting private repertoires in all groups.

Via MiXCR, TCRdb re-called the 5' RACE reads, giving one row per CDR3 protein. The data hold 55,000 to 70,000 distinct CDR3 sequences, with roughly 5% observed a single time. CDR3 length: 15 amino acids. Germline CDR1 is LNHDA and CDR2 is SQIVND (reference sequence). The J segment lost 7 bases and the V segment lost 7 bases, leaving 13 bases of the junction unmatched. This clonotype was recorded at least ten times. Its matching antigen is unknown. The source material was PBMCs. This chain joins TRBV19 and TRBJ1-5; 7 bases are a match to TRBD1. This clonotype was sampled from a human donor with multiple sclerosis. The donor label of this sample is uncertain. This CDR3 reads CASILRGGAGQPQHF. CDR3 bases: TGTGCCAGTATCCTGAGAGGGGGCGCAGGACAGCCCCAGCATTTT.